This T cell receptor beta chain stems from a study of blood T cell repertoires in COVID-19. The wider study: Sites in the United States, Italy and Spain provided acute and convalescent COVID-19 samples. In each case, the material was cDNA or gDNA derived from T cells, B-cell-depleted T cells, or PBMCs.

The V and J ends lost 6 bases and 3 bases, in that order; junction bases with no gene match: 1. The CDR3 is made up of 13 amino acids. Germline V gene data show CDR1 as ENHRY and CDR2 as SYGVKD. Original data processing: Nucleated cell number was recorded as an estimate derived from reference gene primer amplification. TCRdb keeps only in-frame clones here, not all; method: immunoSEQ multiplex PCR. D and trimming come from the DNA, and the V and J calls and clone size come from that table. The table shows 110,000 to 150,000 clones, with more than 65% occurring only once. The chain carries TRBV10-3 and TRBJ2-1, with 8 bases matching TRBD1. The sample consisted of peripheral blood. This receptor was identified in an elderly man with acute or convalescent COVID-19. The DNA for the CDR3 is TGTGCCATCAGGGACAGGGACTACAATGAGCAGTTCTTC. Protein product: CAIRDRDYNEQFF.